The source of this TCR beta chain is a study of T cell responses to AZD1222 COVID-19 vaccine (dated by TCRdb to the early 2020s). In terms of the full investigation: A total of just over 230 trial participants underwent TCR sequencing, of whom some 210 received two doses of AZD1222 and about 25 received two doses of the MenACWY control vaccine. Trial participants were enrolled by age into subgroups of 18-55, 56-69 and 70-plus years, and around 150, 28 and 57 TCR-sequenced participants, respectively, were included in these subgroups.

Including the terminal cysteine and phenylalanine, the CDR3 comprises 10 residues. Just CDR3 DNA is preserved here, 30 bases in frame from base 1. In the germline V gene, CDR1 corresponds to MNHEY and CDR2 to SVGAGI. Trimming at the junction amounts to 6 bases on V and 7 bases on J, and the germline ends lie 6 bases apart. The CDR3 regions of human TCRbeta chains were analyzed by immunosequencing. The source study handled its data this way. TCRs in the repertoires were compared against a reference library of SARS-CoV-2-specific TCRs that had been generated with the MIRA antigen-specificity platform. Breadth was defined as the fraction of unique TCRs that were SARS-CoV-2-associated, and depth was defined as the fraction of total T cells that were SARS-CoV-2-associated. Each spike-specific TCR was assigned to its reactive spike region and to a CD4 or CD8 class using the MIRA data. Log10-transformed breadth and depth values were compared by one-way ANOVA with Sidak's multiple comparisons tests. TCRdb mirrors the immuneACCESS table, restricted to in-frame sequences. Some clones are absent from its copies; in checked studies, under half trace to an unresolved V gene, and the reason for the others is unknown. V and J calls and clone size are those listed in that table; D and trimming were worked out from the DNA. Recorded for this sample are 150,000 to 200,000 clones; roughly 92% of them occurred a single time. The ten largest clones take up around 1% of the sample.

Points the paper makes about the study in general: Conclusions about previously exposed vaccinees are limited, since just five or six AZD1222 recipients were seropositive for SARS-CoV-2 at baseline. Most participants were white British and females outnumbered males, and the authors suggested that clonal diversity may have been underestimated. A significant rise in spike-specific TCR breadth and depth was observed after two AZD1222 doses relative to day 0 and relative to MenACWY recipients. The 56-69-year group was small, and its depth increase did not reach significance, likely because of low power. Because no samples from the day 14 peak response were available, repertoires could be characterized only after the peak T cell response. Vaccine-associated CD4 TCRs spanned the whole spike protein, with dominant responses in regions 160-218 and 743-854. Epitopes outside the regions mutated in the B.1.351 and B.1.1.7 variants were reportedly recognized by nearly half of the unique spike-specific TCRs.

The intended sense of this specimen's time point label: about 28 days (+/-7) after the second vaccine dose. AZD1222 recipients given second doses at about 4 weeks or at about 12 weeks were pooled, since spike-specific TCR depth and breadth were not found to differ between the two schedules. Vaccinee samples were obtained from the UK trials COV001 and COV002, which included a single-blind randomized controlled phase 2/3 trial of AZD1222 (ChAdOx1 nCoV-19) in healthy adults. Trial participant PBMC samples were collected at day 0 and day 28 after the second dose for TCRbeta chain sequencing. A word on this clone: Its binding antigen is unknown. No base qualities exist here, and no much larger clone lies one base off it.

This sequence was found in an adult who received the AZD1222 COVID-19 vaccine. Rearrangement joined TRBV6-5 to TRBJ1-1, with no confident D gene call. The specimen was peripheral blood, collected 28 days after the second AZD1222 dose. The base sequence is TGTGCCAGCAGATACAATGAAGCTTTCTTT. The encoded protein is CASRYNEAFF.